The rows below give T cell receptor beta chains drawn from one sample of a study of breast tumors, draining lymph nodes, adjacent tissues. TCRdb reprocessed the multiplex PCR reads with MiXCR, giving one entry per CDR3 protein. The table records about 230,000 distinct CDR3 sequences, approximately 31% of them present only once. Sequencing was carried out using axillary lymph node tissue. All receptors derive from a female donor with breast cancer. Some clones in this sample may be carry-over from other donors' samples. Each CDR3 is given with its conserved first and last residue. The order of the fields is V gene, clone size, J gene, D gene, CDR3 DNA, CDR3 protein. D genes are given only for firm matches. Clone size is given for some rows only: seen once, a few or many times, or a class if the clone is expanded.

v_call: TRBV11-3; clone_size: many; j_call: TRBJ2-1; d_call: TRBD1; cdr3_nt: TGTGCCAGCAGGGACCCGACAGGGAGCTCCTACAATGAGCAGTTCTTC; cdr3_aa: CASRDPTGSSYNEQFF
v_call: TRBV29-1; clone_size: -; j_call: TRBJ2-1; d_call: -; cdr3_nt: TGCAGCGCCCTCCGGGTATACGATGAGCAGTTCTTC; cdr3_aa: CSALRVYDEQFF
v_call: TRBV20-1; clone_size: many; j_call: TRBJ2-7; d_call: TRBD2; cdr3_nt: TGCAGTGCTAGGGGGACTAGCGGGTACCCCACCTACGAGCAGTACTTC; cdr3_aa: CSARGTSGYPTYEQYF
v_call: TRBV24-1; clone_size: -; j_call: TRBJ2-1; d_call: TRBD1; cdr3_nt: TGTGCCACCAGTGATCCGACCGGGACAGGGGGCTATGAGCAGTTCTTC; cdr3_aa: CATSDPTGTGGYEQFF
v_call: TRBV9; clone_size: many; j_call: TRBJ1-2; d_call: TRBD1; cdr3_nt: TGTGCCAGCAGCCCCCACAGGGGGGGCGGCCAGTATGGCTACACCTTC; cdr3_aa: CASSPHRGGGQYGYTF
v_call: TRBV2; clone_size: -; j_call: TRBJ2-7; d_call: TRBD2; cdr3_nt: TGTGCCAGCAGCCAGCGGGGACTAGCTACCTACGAGCAGTACTTC; cdr3_aa: CASSQRGLATYEQYF
v_call: TRBV15; clone_size: -; j_call: TRBJ1-2; d_call: TRBD1; cdr3_nt: TGTGCCACCAACAGGGGGACCCGGGACAGGGGGATCTATGGCTACACCTTC; cdr3_aa: CATNRGTRDRGIYGYTF
v_call: TRBV20-1; clone_size: many; j_call: TRBJ2-7; d_call: -; cdr3_nt: TGCAGTGCTAGAGGGGCCTCCTACGGCGTCTACGAGCAGTACTTC; cdr3_aa: CSARGASYGVYEQYF
v_call: TRBV7-3; clone_size: many; j_call: TRBJ2-5; d_call: TRBD2; cdr3_nt: TGTGCCAGCAGCAAGACTAGCGGGACATCAGAGACCCAGTACTTC; cdr3_aa: CASSKTSGTSETQYF
v_call: TRBV28; clone_size: -; j_call: TRBJ1-5; d_call: -; cdr3_nt: TGTGCCAGCAGTTTATCGGGGGACACAGATAGCAATCAGCCCCAGCATTTT; cdr3_aa: CASSLSGDTDSNQPQHF
v_call: TRBV29-1; clone_size: -; j_call: TRBJ2-7; d_call: TRBD1; cdr3_nt: TGCAGCGAGGAGGCCGGGACAGGGCTAGACGAGCAGTACTTC; cdr3_aa: CSEEAGTGLDEQYF
v_call: TRBV14; clone_size: -; j_call: TRBJ2-5; d_call: TRBD2; cdr3_nt: TGTGCCAGCAGCCAAAGGACTAGCGGGATTCAGACCCCGTACTTC; cdr3_aa: CASSQRTSGIQTPYF
v_call: TRBV6-5; clone_size: -; j_call: TRBJ2-1; d_call: TRBD1; cdr3_nt: TGCGCCAGCAGGGGGAACCCCTGTTACAATGAGCAGTTCTTC; cdr3_aa: CASRGNPCYNEQFF
v_call: TRBV10-2; clone_size: -; j_call: TRBJ2-5; d_call: -; cdr3_nt: TGCGCCAGTCCGCAGGTGGGAGAGACCCAGTACTTC; cdr3_aa: CASPQVGETQYF
v_call: TRBV12-3/TRBV12-4; clone_size: -; j_call: TRBJ2-2; d_call: -; cdr3_nt: TGTGCCAGCAGTTTCGCGGCGGGTTCTGGGAACACCGGGGGGCTGTTTTTT; cdr3_aa: CASSFAAGSGNTGGLFF
v_call: TRBV5-1; clone_size: many; j_call: TRBJ2-7; d_call: TRBD1; cdr3_nt: TGCGCCAGCAGCTTGGGGGGACAGGGGTACGAGCAGTACTTC; cdr3_aa: CASSLGGQGYEQYF
v_call: TRBV6-4; clone_size: -; j_call: TRBJ1-2; d_call: -; cdr3_nt: TGTGCCAGCAGTGACTCCGGGGCTTGGGGCTACACCTTC; cdr3_aa: CASSDSGAWGYTF
v_call: TRBV13; clone_size: many; j_call: TRBJ2-1; d_call: -; cdr3_nt: TGTGCCAGCAGCCCCCTCGGGAGCAATGAGCAGTTCTTC; cdr3_aa: CASSPLGSNEQFF
v_call: TRBV5-4; clone_size: many; j_call: TRBJ2-5; d_call: -; cdr3_nt: TGTGCCAGCAGCCACGGACAGGCCGGAGGGGAGACCCAGTACTTC; cdr3_aa: CASSHGQAGGETQYF
v_call: TRBV7-9; clone_size: -; j_call: TRBJ2-3; d_call: TRBD2; cdr3_nt: TGTGCCAGCAGCTCCGGACTAGCGGGATTACGGGGCACAGATACGCAGTATTTT; cdr3_aa: CASSSGLAGLRGTDTQYF
v_call: TRBV30; clone_size: -; j_call: TRBJ1-2; d_call: -; cdr3_nt: TGTGCCTGTACAGGGAACTGGGGCTATGGCTACACCTTC; cdr3_aa: CACTGNWGYGYTF
v_call: TRBV7-2; clone_size: many; j_call: TRBJ1-2; d_call: -; cdr3_nt: TGTGCCAGCAGCTTAGGTATCCGTAACTATGGCTACACCTTC; cdr3_aa: CASSLGIRNYGYTF
v_call: TRBV25-1; clone_size: -; j_call: TRBJ2-1; d_call: -; cdr3_nt: -; cdr3_aa: CDSSFYICSARWGGYNEQFF
v_call: TRBV7-8; clone_size: few; j_call: TRBJ1-1; d_call: -; cdr3_nt: TGTGCCAGCAGCTTAAGGGAGGGGACTGAAGCTTTCTTT; cdr3_aa: CASSLREGTEAFF
v_call: TRBV12-3/TRBV12-4; clone_size: many; j_call: TRBJ2-7; d_call: -; cdr3_nt: TGTGCCAGCAGTTTGGGGGCTGGCGTAGCGGTCCCGGAAAAGCAGTACTTC; cdr3_aa: CASSLGAGVAVPEKQYF
v_call: TRBV15; clone_size: many; j_call: TRBJ2-5; d_call: -; cdr3_nt: TGTGCCACCAGCAGAGGGAACCTGGAGGAGACCCAGTACTTC; cdr3_aa: CATSRGNLEETQYF
v_call: TRBV19; clone_size: many; j_call: TRBJ2-2; d_call: TRBD2; cdr3_nt: TGTGCCAGTAGTATAGTTCGCGGGAGTTATGGCGGGGAGCTGTTTTTT; cdr3_aa: CASSIVRGSYGGELFF
v_call: TRBV24-1; clone_size: many; j_call: TRBJ2-7; d_call: TRBD2; cdr3_nt: TGTGCCACCAGTGATTTGACTAGCGGGAGGCCCCTTACCTACGAGCAGTACTTC; cdr3_aa: CATSDLTSGRPLTYEQYF
v_call: TRBV7-3; clone_size: -; j_call: TRBJ1-1; d_call: -; cdr3_nt: TGTGCCAGCAGCCTAGGTTATGGGACTGAAGCTTTCTTT; cdr3_aa: CASSLGYGTEAFF
v_call: TRBV7-9; clone_size: -; j_call: TRBJ2-1; d_call: TRBD2; cdr3_nt: TGTGCCAGCACCCCACCGGGACTAGCGGGAGTGAATGAGCAGTTCTTC; cdr3_aa: CASTPPGLAGVNEQFF
v_call: TRBV7-9; clone_size: -; j_call: TRBJ1-3; d_call: -; cdr3_nt: TGTGCCAGCAGCTTACCAGGGAGAACCGGAAACACCATATATTTT; cdr3_aa: CASSLPGRTGNTIYF
v_call: TRBV9; clone_size: -; j_call: TRBJ2-3; d_call: TRBD2; cdr3_nt: TGTGCCAGCAGCCTCCGGACTAGCGGGACCGGGGGCGCAGATACACAGTATTTT; cdr3_aa: CASSLRTSGTGGADTQYF
v_call: TRBV5-1; clone_size: -; j_call: TRBJ1-1; d_call: TRBD1; cdr3_nt: TGCGCCAGCAGCCCAAGACAGGGCCGGAACACTGAAGCTTTCTTT; cdr3_aa: CASSPRQGRNTEAFF
v_call: TRBV20-1; clone_size: many; j_call: TRBJ2-7; d_call: TRBD2; cdr3_nt: TGCAGTGCGGAGACTAGCGGGCAGACCTACGAGCAGTACTTC; cdr3_aa: CSAETSGQTYEQYF
v_call: TRBV12-3/TRBV12-4; clone_size: many; j_call: TRBJ2-3; d_call: -; cdr3_nt: TGTGCCAGCAGTTTCGCTAGCACAGATACGCAGTATTTT; cdr3_aa: CASSFASTDTQYF
v_call: TRBV6-6; clone_size: many; j_call: TRBJ2-7; d_call: TRBD2; cdr3_nt: TGTGCCAGCAGTTACACCTTAGCGGGAGGGTCGCACGAGCAGTACTTC; cdr3_aa: CASSYTLAGGSHEQYF
v_call: TRBV20-1; clone_size: once; j_call: TRBJ2-1; d_call: -; cdr3_nt: TGCAGTGCTAGTAGTCTAGGGGATGAGCCGTTCTTC; cdr3_aa: CSASSLGDEPFF
v_call: TRBV19; clone_size: -; j_call: TRBJ1-5; d_call: -; cdr3_nt: TGTGCCAGTACCTCCACTCCGGGGCGACGAAGAAGCAATCAGCCCCAGCATTTT; cdr3_aa: CASTSTPGRRRSNQPQHF
v_call: TRBV7-2; clone_size: many; j_call: TRBJ2-1; d_call: -; cdr3_nt: TGTGCCAGCAGCGAACAGAGCGGCTCCCGCTCCTACAATGAGCAGTTCTTC; cdr3_aa: CASSEQSGSRSYNEQFF
v_call: TRBV27; clone_size: many; j_call: TRBJ2-6; d_call: -; cdr3_nt: TGTGCCAGCAGTTTGGGCAGGGGATACTCTGGGGCCAACGTCCTGACTTTC; cdr3_aa: CASSLGRGYSGANVLTF
v_call: TRBV7-2; clone_size: -; j_call: TRBJ2-5; d_call: -; cdr3_nt: TGTGCCAGCAGCTTGATTGAAGGGGCAGGGGAGACCCAGCACTTC; cdr3_aa: CASSLIEGAGETQHF
v_call: TRBV5-6; clone_size: many; j_call: TRBJ1-4; d_call: -; cdr3_nt: TGTGCCAGCAGCCCCAGTTGGCAGGGGAAAGAAAAACTGTTTTTT; cdr3_aa: CASSPSWQGKEKLFF
v_call: TRBV6-1; clone_size: many; j_call: TRBJ2-2; d_call: TRBD1; cdr3_nt: TGTGCCAGCAGTGAAGCCGGCAGGGGGCGGTATGGCGGGGAGCTGTTTTTT; cdr3_aa: CASSEAGRGRYGGELFF
v_call: TRBV29-1; clone_size: many; j_call: TRBJ2-1; d_call: TRBD2; cdr3_nt: TGCAGCGTAGAAAGCGGGAGTTTCTACAATGAGCAGTTCTTC; cdr3_aa: CSVESGSFYNEQFF
v_call: TRBV5-1; clone_size: many; j_call: TRBJ2-3; d_call: TRBD2; cdr3_nt: TGCGCCAGCAGCTTTAGCGGGAGGGCGACAGATACGCAGTATTTT; cdr3_aa: CASSFSGRATDTQYF
v_call: TRBV12-3/TRBV12-4; clone_size: many; j_call: TRBJ1-6; d_call: -; cdr3_nt: TGTGCCAGCAGCCACGGTTCACCCCTCCACTTT; cdr3_aa: CASSHGSPLHF